The present entry profiles one TCR beta chain with its context. CDR1 SQVTM and CDR2 ANQGSEA come from the germline V gene. This CDR3 has 15 residues. Trimming at V came to 2 bases and at J to 8 bases, leaving 11 bases not matched to a gene. These data come from a study of beta chain features in type 1 diabetes. Across the whole study: Cell yields, gender and age were comparable in patients and healthy donors.

Expressed TCRB transcripts were sequenced because the entire RNA isolate underwent reverse transcription. The protocol was immunoSEQ multiplex PCR, while the TCRdb copy is restricted to in-frame clones and leaves out a portion. The sample consists of some 150,000 clones, 9% to 10% of them appearing once. Staining for CD45RO/CCR7/CD25/CD127/CD95/CD27 allowed sorting of CD4+ naive, central memory, regulatory and stem cell-like memory cells. Sequences were obtained from central memory CD4+ T cells from blood. The chain carries TRBV29-1 and TRBJ1-4; 7 positions match TRBD1. The receptor's source is a middle-aged woman in good health. As DNA, the CDR3 is TGCAGCGTTGAATCCAGGGGGGAGGCGGGGGAAAAACTGTTTTTT. Protein sequence: CSVESRGEAGEKLFF.